This T cell receptor (beta chain) was captured by sequencing in a study of early T cells in non-severe SARS-CoV-2 infection. In the study overall: Sequencing input comprised bulk RNA from unsorted whole blood; chain pairing was not available.

This clonotype rates as medium-sized. Its antigen is currently unknown. The V gene's germline CDR1 is SGHDT and CDR2 YYEEEE. The V gene lost 2 bases and the J gene lost 6 bases, with 11 bases spanning the gap. The CDR3 has 14 amino acids. Findings and limits, study-wide: Clonotype matching in VDJdb favored anti-spike CD8 responses and did not capture private and CD4 specificities.

Unique molecular identifiers were attached to individual cDNA molecules. TCRdb re-called the 5' RACE reads with MiXCR, one entry per CDR3 protein. The data contain 25,000 to 35,000 distinct CDR3 sequences, around 6.6% of them seen just once; the ten biggest clones take up about a third. The TCR sequence derives from an adult who was a healthcare worker with PCR-confirmed SARS-CoV-2 infection or an uninfected control (not recorded which). The V and J genes are TRBV5-6 and TRBJ1-4; the D gene is possibly TRBD1 (5 bases). Sequencing was done on a sample of whole blood. This CDR3 is CASSFGRGYEKLFF. Written as DNA, the CDR3 is TGTGCCAGCAGCTTCGGACGGGGGTATGAAAAACTGTTTTTT.